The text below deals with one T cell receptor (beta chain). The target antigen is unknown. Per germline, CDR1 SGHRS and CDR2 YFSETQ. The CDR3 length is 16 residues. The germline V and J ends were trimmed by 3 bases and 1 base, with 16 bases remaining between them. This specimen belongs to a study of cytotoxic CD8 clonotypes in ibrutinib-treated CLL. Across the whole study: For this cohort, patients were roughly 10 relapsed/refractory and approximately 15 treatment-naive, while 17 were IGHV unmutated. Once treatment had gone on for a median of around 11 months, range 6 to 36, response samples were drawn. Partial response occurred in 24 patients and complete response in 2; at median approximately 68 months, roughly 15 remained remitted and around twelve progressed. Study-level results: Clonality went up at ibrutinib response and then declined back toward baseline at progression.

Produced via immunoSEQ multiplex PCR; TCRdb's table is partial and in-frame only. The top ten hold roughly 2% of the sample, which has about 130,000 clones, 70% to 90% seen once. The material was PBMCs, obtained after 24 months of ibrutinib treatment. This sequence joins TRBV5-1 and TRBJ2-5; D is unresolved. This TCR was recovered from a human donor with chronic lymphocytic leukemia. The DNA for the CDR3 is TGCGCCAGCAGCTCGGGCGGCGCGGAGCCCCAAGAGACCCAGTACTTC. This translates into CASSSGGAEPQETQYF.